This TCR beta chain was captured in a study of T cell responses to AZD1222 COVID-19 vaccine. Study observations and caveats: Two AZD1222 administrations were followed by greater Spike-specific TCR breadth and depth. Repertoire sampling occurred only after the peak T cell response. At 160-218 and 743-854, vaccine-associated CD4 TCRs were dominant, and they spanned spike. The donors showed a predominance of white British ancestry and of females, with possible underestimation of clonal diversity.

Only in-frame clones appear in the TCRdb table, and some are missing; sequencing was by immunoSEQ multiplex PCR. The sample holds about 130,000 clones, over 80% seen once. Worth noting for this clone: Its antigen is undetermined.

There are 14 residues in the CDR3. Trimming removed 7 bases from V and 2 bases from J, with 13 bases in between. Germline CDR1 reads LNHDA; CDR2 reads SQIVND (reference sequence). Sequences were derived from peripheral blood, sampled 28 days after the second AZD1222 dose. The chain uses TRBV19 and TRBJ2-3; unclear D gene. The receptor comes from an adult who received the AZD1222 COVID-19 vaccine. CDR3 nucleotides: TGTGCCAGTACCCAGGCGACGGACACAGATACGCAGTATTTT. Its protein is CASTQATDTDTQYF.